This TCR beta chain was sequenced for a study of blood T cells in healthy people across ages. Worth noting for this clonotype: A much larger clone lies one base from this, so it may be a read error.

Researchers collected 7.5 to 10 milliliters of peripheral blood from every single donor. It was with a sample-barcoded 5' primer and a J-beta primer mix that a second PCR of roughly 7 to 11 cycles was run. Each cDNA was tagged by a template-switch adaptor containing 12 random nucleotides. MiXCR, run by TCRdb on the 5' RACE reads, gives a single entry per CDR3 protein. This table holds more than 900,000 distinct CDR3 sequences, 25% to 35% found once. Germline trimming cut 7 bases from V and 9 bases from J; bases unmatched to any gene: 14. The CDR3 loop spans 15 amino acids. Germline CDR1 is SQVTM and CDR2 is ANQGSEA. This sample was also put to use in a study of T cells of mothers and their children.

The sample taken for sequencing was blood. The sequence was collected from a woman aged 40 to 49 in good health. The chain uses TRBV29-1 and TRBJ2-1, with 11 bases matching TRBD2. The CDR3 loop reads CSADLMTSGDLEQFF. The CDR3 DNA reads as TGCAGCGCTGATCTCATGACTAGCGGGGATCTTGAGCAGTTCTTC.